These 19 T cell receptor beta chains originate from one sample sequenced in a study of technical replicates of blood from a few donors. Some clones are missing from TCRdb's copy, which holds only in-frame ones; the method was immunoSEQ multiplex PCR. The table includes 85,000 to 100,000 clones, approximately 96% detected once. The sequenced sample consisted of T cells isolated from PBMCs. Source of these receptors: a human donor in good health.

The chain recombines TRBV28 with TRBJ1-4; D might be TRBD1 (6 bases). CDR1 is MDHEN and CDR2 is SYDVKM in the germline V gene. V was clipped by 6 bases and J by 4 bases, with 15 bases between them. There are 15 residues in the CDR3. The CDR3 spells CASRDPGGVNEKLFF. The CDR3, as DNA: TGTGCCAGCAGAGATCCGGGGGGCGTTAATGAAAAACTGTTTTTT.

This rearrangement joins TRBV19 to TRBJ2-7; TRBD2 might be the D (6 bases). V lost 6 bases and J 11 bases, leaving 17 bases between the germline ends. The CDR3 sequence is 12 residues long. Germline V gives CDR1 LNHDA, CDR2 SQIVND (reference sequence). The CDR3 is CASSMTEGPEYF. The CDR3 nucleotides are TGTGCCAGTAGCATGACGGAGGGTCCGGAGTACTTC.

The rearrangement uses TRBV7-9 and TRBJ2-7, with 7 bases fitting TRBD1. Germline V gene sequence: CDR1 SEHNR, CDR2 FQNEAQ (reference sequence). There are 12 residues in the CDR3. With V trimmed by 6 bases and J by 5 bases, 4 bases remained unmatched. The CDR3 DNA reads as TGTGCCAGCAGTTCCCAGGGGGACGAGCAGTACTTC. Amino acids: CASSSQGDEQYF.

This chain uses TRBV6-9 with TRBJ1-1; a weak D match, TRBD1 (6 bases). The germline V and J ends were trimmed by 3 bases and 10 bases, with 15 bases remaining between them. Germline V gene data show CDR1 as MNHGY and CDR2 as SVAAGI. This CDR3 contains 13 residues. For the CDR3, the DNA is TGTGCCAGCAGTTACGGGGCAGGGGCCTCAGCTTTCTTT. Its translation: CASSYGAGASAFF.

The rearrangement uses TRBV28 and TRBJ2-5; 10 bases fit TRBD2. J gave up 4 bases and V 4 bases, and 6 bases lay outside the gene matches. The CDR3 runs 15 residues. The germline CDR1 and CDR2 sequences are MDHEN and SYDVKM. In DNA form, the CDR3 reads TGTGCCAGCAGTTCGGCTAGCGGGGGTCGAGAGACCCAGTACTTC. Amino acid sequence: CASSSASGGRETQYF.

The chain combines TRBV28 with TRBJ2-1; 8 nucleotides align to TRBD2. The V gene's germline CDR1 is MDHEN and CDR2 SYDVKM. The V segment lost 2 bases and the J segment 7 bases; nucleotides outside the gene matches: 10. CDR3 length: 16 amino acids. The CDR3 sequence: CASSLSTSGRLNEQFF. The CDR3 nucleotides are TGTGCCAGCAGTTTAAGCACTAGCGGCCGTTTGAATGAGCAGTTCTTC.

This clone was observed a handful of times. The chain employs TRBV7-6 and TRBJ2-7; maybe TRBD1 (5 bases). The CDR3 consists of 12 residues. CDR1 is SGHVS, CDR2 FNYEAQ, per germline. Trimming cost V 0 bases and J 8 bases, with 8 bases left between them. The CDR3 DNA reads TGTGCCAGCAGCTTAGCGGGGCAGAAGCAGTACTTC. Its translation: CASSLAGQKQYF.

The gene calls are TRBV5-1 and TRBJ1-1, with 7 bases aligning to TRBD1. This CDR3 spans 15 amino acids. The V gene's germline CDR1 is SGHRS and CDR2 YFSETQ. The ends lost 1 base at V and 0 bases at J; junction bases unmatched: 3. CDR3 residues: CASSLWTGMNTEAFF. CDR3 nucleotide sequence: TGCGCCAGCAGCTTGTGGACAGGCATGAACACTGAAGCTTTCTTT.

This chain joins TRBV27 and TRBJ2-1; 9 bases align to TRBD1. V shed 3 bases, J shed 5 bases, and the junction held 11 bases outside the gene matches. This CDR3 has 17 residues. Per the germline V gene, CDR1 is MNHEY and CDR2 is SMNVEV (reference sequence). The CDR3 spells CASSFYPRTGADNEQFF. DNA of the CDR3: TGTGCCAGCAGTTTTTACCCTAGGACAGGGGCCGACAATGAGCAGTTCTTC.

This chain links TRBV19 with TRBJ2-2; 8 bases are a match to TRBD1. V lost 6 bases, J lost 4 bases, and 4 bases stayed unmatched. CDR1 LNHDA and CDR2 SQIVND come from the germline V gene (reference sequence). CDR3 length: 14 residues. CDR3 sequence: CASSGTGGTGELFF. DNA for the CDR3: TGTGCCAGTAGCGGGACAGGCGGCACCGGGGAGCTGTTTTTT.

The CDR3 bases are TGCGCCAGCAGCTTGGATCCGGGGGTTAACGACGAGCAGTACTTC. Amino acids: CASSLDPGVNDEQYF. The rearrangement uses TRBV5-1 and TRBJ2-7, with D perhaps matching TRBD2 (6 bases). V lost 0 bases and J 5 bases, leaving 15 bases between the germline ends. Germline-derived CDR1 and CDR2 are SGHRS and YFSETQ. The length of the CDR3 is 15 residues.

This chain links TRBV11-2 with TRBJ2-7, with D perhaps matching TRBD1 (6 bases). Germline loops: CDR1 SGHAT, CDR2 FQNNGV. There are 14 residues in the CDR3. V shed 4 bases and J shed 0 bases, with 10 bases lying between them. This chain's CDR3 is CASSSWTASYEQYF. CDR3 sequence (DNA): TGTGCCAGCAGCTCATGGACAGCCTCCTACGAGCAGTACTTC.

The chain links TRBV19 to TRBJ1-1; D is possibly TRBD1 (6 bases). Trimming took 5 bases from V and 4 from J, leaving 11 bases between them. CDR1 is LNHDA, CDR2 SQIVND, per germline (reference sequence). The length of the CDR3 is 13 residues. This chain's CDR3 is CASSYWTVTEAFF. As DNA, the CDR3 is TGTGCCAGTAGTTACTGGACAGTCACTGAAGCTTTCTTT.

The V and J genes are TRBV25-1 and TRBJ2-2; D unclear. The CDR3 runs to 11 residues. Trimming took 1 base from V and 8 from J, leaving 2 bases between them. CDR1 and CDR2 from the germline V gene are MGHDK and SYGVNS. As DNA, the CDR3 is TGTGCCAGCAGTGAATCTGGGGAGCTGTTTTTT. Translating gives CASSESGELFF.

V usage is TRBV19 and J usage is TRBJ2-7, with D possibly being TRBD1 (5 bases). Trimming cost V 1 base and J 4 bases, with 14 bases left between them. The CDR3 consists of 15 residues. Per the germline V gene, CDR1 is LNHDA and CDR2 is SQIVND (reference sequence). CDR3 in DNA: TGTGCCAGTAGTATAGTCCAGGGCGGTGGGTACGAGCAGTACTTC. This gives the protein CASSIVQGGGYEQYF.

This sequence joins TRBV13 and TRBJ2-1; no clear D. CDR3 size: 12 residues. Germline values: CDR1 PRHDT, CDR2 FYEKMQ (reference sequence). The V and J ends lost 5 bases and 2 bases respectively, with 4 bases between them. The CDR3 DNA reads as TGTGCCAGCAGCCCCACCTACAATGAGCAGTTCTTC. Its protein is CASSPTYNEQFF.

The rearrangement uses TRBV7-6 and TRBJ2-7, with a tentative D call TRBD1 (5 bases). Between the trimmed V and J ends, which lost 2 bases and 0 bases, there was a span of 11 bases. The CDR3 loop spans 15 amino acids. Germline loops: CDR1 SGHVS, CDR2 FNYEAQ. CDR3 in DNA: TGTGCCAGCAGCTTAAGCCCGGACAACTCCTACGAGCAGTACTTC. Amino acid sequence: CASSLSPDNSYEQYF.

This sequence joins TRBV7-8 and TRBJ1-5; D remains ambiguous. The CDR3 extends over 14 amino acids. With 5 bases removed from V and 4 bases from J, the gap between germline ends came to 12 bases. Per the germline V gene, CDR1 is SGHVS and CDR2 is FQNEAQ. The DNA of the CDR3 is TGTGCCAGCAGCCTTCAGGTGCCAAATCAGCCCCAGCATTTT. It codes for CASSLQVPNQPQHF.

This rearrangement joins TRBV13 to TRBJ2-7; 8 nucleotides agree with TRBD2. Trimming at V came to 5 bases and at J to 4 bases, leaving 13 bases not matched to a gene. Germline V gene data show CDR1 as PRHDT and CDR2 as FYEKMQ (reference sequence). The CDR3 has 16 residues. CDR3 DNA: TGTGCCAGCAGCGCGCGTTCCGGGACTAGGCGGTACGAGCAGTACTTC. Translating gives CASSARSGTRRYEQYF.